Each of the 18 T cell receptor beta chains below was sequenced from the same sample in a study of graft-versus-host responses after intestinal transplantation. These receptors' targets are unknown. Some clones are missing from TCRdb's copy, which holds only in-frame ones; the method was immunoSEQ multiplex PCR. Here the sample spans fewer than 90,000 clones, roughly 93% being singletons. The input for sequencing was unstimulated CD4+ T cells sorted from spleen or lymph node cells, taken before transplant. The receptors here all came from a human donor who was the organ donor for an intestinal transplant.

The J gene is TRBJ1-2, the V gene TRBV29-1; D is possibly TRBD1 (6 bases). The CDR3 runs to 13 residues. Per the germline V gene, CDR1 is SQVTM and CDR2 is ANQGSEA. V lost 7 bases to trimming and J lost 4 bases, with 16 bases between them. CDR3 amino acids: CSAWIQGPYGYTF. Written as DNA, the CDR3 is TGCAGCGCTTGGATACAGGGACCCTATGGCTACACCTTC.

V usage is TRBV7-2 and J usage is TRBJ2-1, with 7 nucleotides matching TRBD2. After removal of 5 bases from V and 4 bases from J, the junction contained 5 bases not matched to a gene. Germline loops: CDR1 SGHTA, CDR2 FQGNSA. The CDR3 is 14 residues long. CDR3: CASSDRAGYNEQFF. As DNA, the CDR3 is TGTGCCAGCAGCGACAGAGCGGGGTACAATGAGCAGTTCTTC.

This chain joins TRBV19 and TRBJ2-7; D is unclear. The CDR3 runs 15 residues. V was cut by 1 base and J by 2 bases, with 12 bases left in between. CDR1 is LNHDA, CDR2 SQIVND, per germline (reference sequence). The chain's CDR3 is CASSIVMGNTYEQYF. The CDR3 nucleotides are TGTGCCAGTAGTATAGTTATGGGGAACACCTACGAGCAGTACTTC.

The rearrangement joins TRBV6-5 to TRBJ1-5; the D is unclear. This CDR3 is 13 amino acids long. Deletions cut 2 bases from V and 4 bases from J, with 6 bases between. The germline V gene encodes CDR1 MNHEY and CDR2 SVGAGI. In nucleotides, the CDR3 is TGTGCCAGCAGTTACGACAATAATCAGCCCCAGCATTTT. It specifies CASSYDNNQPQHF.

The genes are TRBV30 and TRBJ2-7; D is unclear. CDR3 length: 14 residues. V was trimmed by 2 bases and J by 0 bases, leaving 11 bases between them. Germline CDR1 is GTSNPN and CDR2 is SVGIG (reference sequence). DNA of the CDR3: TGTGCCTGGAGTCTCGTTCCTAGCTCCTACGAGCAGTACTTC. It yields the protein CAWSLVPSSYEQYF.

V usage is TRBV5-1 and J usage is TRBJ2-1; 7 bases align to TRBD1. The CDR3 contains 13 residues. V dropped 5 bases and J dropped 5; count of bases not matched to a gene: 4. The germline V gene encodes CDR1 SGHRS and CDR2 YFSETQ. DNA for the CDR3: TGCGCCAGCAGTCTGACAGGGAACAATGAGCAGTTCTTC. Amino acid sequence: CASSLTGNNEQFF. The variable domain in full, with the rest retrieved from reference TRBV5-1 and TRBJ2-1, is KAGVTQTPRYLIKTRGQQVTLSCSPISGHRSVSWYQQTPGQGLQFLFEYFSETQRNKGNFPGRFSGRQFSNSRSEMNVSTLELGDSALYLCASSLTGNNEQFFGPGTRLTVL.

The rearrangement links TRBV6-5 to TRBJ1-6; a possible D gene is TRBD1 (6 bases). Trimming left V 6 bases short and J 9 bases short, with 9 bases between. Germline V gene data show CDR1 as MNHEY and CDR2 as SVGAGI. CDR3 length: 12 residues. CDR3 DNA sequence: TGTGCCAGCAGCGAGACAGGTTCACCCCTCCACTTT. Translating gives CASSETGSPLHF.

The chain combines TRBV28 with TRBJ2-1; TRBD2 aligns across 14 bases. Germline CDR1 is MDHEN and CDR2 is SYDVKM. The CDR3 is 16 residues long. Germline trimming cut 5 bases from V and 7 bases from J; bases unmatched to any gene: 7. The CDR3 protein is CASSAAGTSGGNEQFF. Written as DNA, the CDR3 is TGTGCCAGCAGTGCAGCCGGGACTAGCGGGGGAAATGAGCAGTTCTTC.

The chain has TRBV27 and TRBJ1-2; no clear D gene. In germline, CDR1 is MNHEY, CDR2 SMNVEV (reference sequence). Trimming took 0 bases from V and 2 from J, leaving 7 bases between them. The CDR3 totals 14 residues. The chain's CDR3 is CASSLSAGNYGYTF. The CDR3 bases are TGTGCCAGCAGTTTATCCGCTGGGAACTATGGCTACACCTTC.

J is TRBJ2-1 and V is TRBV5-1, with unresolved D. CDR1 SGHRS and CDR2 YFSETQ come from the germline V gene. V gave up 0 bases and J gave up 3 bases, with 10 bases separating them. This CDR3 spans 15 amino acids. CDR3 coding DNA: TGCGCCAGCAGCTTGGGCAGTCTTTACTACAATGAGCAGTTCTTC. Amino acids: CASSLGSLYYNEQFF.

The V and J genes are TRBV6-5 and TRBJ1-1, with D possibly TRBD1 on 5 matching bases. Per the germline V gene, CDR1 is MNHEY and CDR2 is SVGAGI. V gave up 6 bases and J gave up 5 bases, with 10 bases separating them. CDR3 length: 12 amino acids. The CDR3 DNA is TGTGCCAGCAGGGGGGGAGCAACTGAAGCTTTCTTT. As protein: CASRGGATEAFF.

The chain employs TRBV5-1 and TRBJ2-3; weak D call: TRBD2 (5 bases). The CDR3 is made up of 11 amino acids. Germline V lookup: CDR1 SGHRS, CDR2 YFSETQ. V lost 2 bases to trimming and J lost 9 bases, with 7 bases between them. This chain's CDR3 is CASSFEGTQYF. DNA of the CDR3: TGCGCCAGCAGCTTTGAGGGCACGCAGTATTTT.

The CDR3 reads CASSVAVGDHNEQFF. Written as DNA, the CDR3 is TGTGCCAGCAGCGTAGCGGTGGGAGACCACAATGAGCAGTTCTTC. V and J are TRBV9 and TRBJ2-1; possible D gene TRBD2, 5 bases. CDR3 length: 15 residues. Trimming removed 0 bases at V and 5 bases at J, with 12 bases between. Germline V gene lookup returns CDR1 SGDLS and CDR2 YYNGEE.

This CDR3 is CASSLAVLSNQPQHF. The CDR3 coding sequence is TGTGCCAGCAGCTTAGCGGTCTTGAGCAATCAGCCCCAGCATTTT. The V and J genes are TRBV7-2 and TRBJ1-5; D unresolved. This CDR3 has 15 amino acids. Germline V gene lookup returns CDR1 SGHTA and CDR2 FQGNSA. Trimming removed 0 bases at V and 1 base at J, with 7 bases between.

V and J are TRBV11-2 and TRBJ1-6, with 7 nucleotides matching TRBD1. The CDR3 has 17 amino acids. Trimming cost V 5 bases and J 3 bases; bases outside gene matches: 10. CDR1 is SGHAT, CDR2 FQNNGV, per germline. CDR3 nucleotide sequence: TGTGCCAGCAGCCTGCAGACAGGGACCAACTATAATTCACCCCTCCACTTT. Its protein product is CASSLQTGTNYNSPLHF.

This clone was counted a single time. V is TRBV5-4 and J is TRBJ1-1; the D gene is possibly TRBD1 (6 bases). The ends were cut back, 2 bases at V and 6 bases at J, with 14 bases in the middle. Germline V gives CDR1 SGHNT, CDR2 YYREEE (reference sequence). The CDR3 is 14 amino acids. The CDR3 loop reads CASSFAGARPEAFF. The CDR3 nucleotides read TGTGCCAGCAGCTTCGCGGGGGCCCGCCCTGAAGCTTTCTTT.

This chain links TRBV27 with TRBJ2-3; 12 bases match TRBD1. CDR1 is MNHEY, CDR2 SMNVEV, per germline (reference sequence). J lost 5 bases, V lost 6 bases, and 18 bases had no gene match. The CDR3 runs 19 residues. CDR3 in DNA: TGTGCCAGCAGCTCGCCCGCCAAGGGACAGGGGGCACGAATAGATACGCAGTATTTT. As protein: CASSSPAKGQGARIDTQYF.

J is TRBJ2-1 and V is TRBV7-3, with D unclear. Germline V gives CDR1 SGHTA, CDR2 FQGTGA. This CDR3 is 16 amino acids long. V lost 5 bases, J lost 9 bases, and 23 bases lay in between. The CDR3 sequence is CASSPLGQEGIGEQFF. Written as DNA, the CDR3 is TGTGCCAGCAGCCCCCTCGGGCAGGAAGGGATCGGTGAGCAGTTCTTC.